The 32 T cell receptor beta chains given below trace back to one sample, sequenced in a study of T cells after yellow fever vaccination. A single record per CDR3 protein comes from TCRdb applying MiXCR to the 5' RACE reads. The sample lists about 160,000 distinct CDR3 sequences, almost 7% occurring once. This specimen was CD4+ T cells sorted from PBMCs, taken about 5 days after the first yellow fever vaccination. These receptors came from a man between 18 and 29 years old who received the YFV17D yellow fever vaccine.

This clonotype was recorded many times. The CDR3 DNA sequence: TGCGCCAGCATCCGGACTAGCGGGGGGGCTTACAATGAGCAGTTCTTC. Amino acids: CASIRTSGGAYNEQFF. V is TRBV5-1 and J is TRBJ2-1; 15 bases are a match to TRBD2. This CDR3 has 16 amino acids. Germline CDR1 reads SGHRS; CDR2 reads YFSETQ. J was trimmed by 4 bases and V by 6 bases; bases with no gene match: 5.

This clonotype was observed a few times. The rearrangement uses TRBV12-3 or TRBV12-4 and TRBJ2-5; 7 bases agree with TRBD2. This CDR3 region has 13 residues. V shed 8 bases, J shed 4 bases, and the junction held 7 bases outside the gene matches. The CDR3 region is CASHGTGGETQYF. The DNA of the CDR3 is TGTGCCAGCCATGGAACGGGGGGAGAGACCCAGTACTTC.

The chain recombines TRBV6-5 with TRBJ1-1; 12 nucleotides line up with TRBD1. This CDR3 comprises 18 residues. The V gene's germline CDR1 is MNHEY and CDR2 SVGAGI. The junction had 10 bases not matched to a gene; V was cut back by 4 bases and J by 1 base. CDR3 coding DNA: TGTGCCAGCAGTTCCCTGCCGGGACAGGGGGCTTCGAACACTGAAGCTTTCTTT. This sequence encodes CASSSLPGQGASNTEAFF.

The V call is TRBV7-2, the J call TRBJ2-6, with D hard to call. Trimming shortened V by 5 bases and J by 0 bases, and 14 bases separated the two germline ends. Germline CDR1 reads SGHTA; CDR2 reads FQGNSA. The CDR3 has 17 amino acids. The CDR3 region is CASSAGAPNSGANVLTF. CDR3 DNA sequence: TGTGCCAGCAGCGCCGGCGCCCCTAACTCTGGGGCCAACGTCCTGACTTTC.

This clonotype showed up just a few times. The V call is TRBV5-1, the J call TRBJ1-1; D call uncertain. Germline CDR1 SGHRS, CDR2 YFSETQ. V shed 0 bases and J shed 4 bases, with 4 bases lying between them. CDR3 length: 12 residues. The CDR3 DNA is TGCGCCAGCAGCTTGGAATTCACTGAAGCTTTCTTT. Its translation: CASSLEFTEAFF.

Many counts were recorded for this clonotype. The chain joins TRBV3-1 to TRBJ1-1; TRBD1 is a possible D gene (5 bases). The CDR3 has 15 amino acids. V lost 0 bases and J 8 bases, leaving 16 bases between the germline ends. CDR1 is LGHDT, CDR2 YNNKEL, per germline (reference sequence). CDR3 residues: CASSQDHTGVGEAFF. As DNA, the CDR3 is TGTGCCAGCAGCCAAGATCATACGGGGGTTGGGGAAGCTTTCTTT.

This clonotype was seen repeatedly, ten times or more. The chain is built from TRBV9 and TRBJ2-3, with D perhaps matching TRBD1 or TRBD2 (6 bases each). Germline V gene sequence: CDR1 SGDLS, CDR2 YYNGEE. This CDR3 spans 16 amino acids. With 2 bases removed from V and 0 bases from J, the gap between germline ends came to 13 bases. The CDR3 nucleotides are TGTGCCAGCAGCGTGTCGCAGGGGACTAGCACAGATACGCAGTATTTT. This gives the protein CASSVSQGTSTDTQYF.

This clonotype has just one count. The genes are TRBV7-2 and TRBJ1-1, with TRBD1 as a possible D gene (5 bases). The V end was cut by 6 bases, the J end by 0 bases, with 14 bases between. The CDR3 sequence is 15 residues long. The germline V gene encodes CDR1 SGHTA and CDR2 FQGNSA. Here the CDR3 DNA reads TGTGCCAGCAGATCTAGAGAGGACATGAACACTGAAGCTTTCTTT. As protein: CASRSREDMNTEAFF.

V usage is TRBV28 and J usage is TRBJ1-1, with D maybe TRBD1 (6 bases). The CDR3 consists of 13 residues. V lost 2 bases and J 6 bases, leaving 10 bases between the germline ends. CDR1 MDHEN and CDR2 SYDVKM come from the germline V gene. This chain's CDR3 is CASSLDGGPEAFF. The DNA for the CDR3 is TGTGCCAGCAGTTTAGACGGGGGGCCTGAAGCTTTCTTT.

The table lists this clonotype with many counts. The CDR3 coding sequence is TGTGCCAGCGGGCGACAGAATTATGGCTACACCTTC. This translates into CASGRQNYGYTF. This chain uses TRBV12-3 or TRBV12-4 with TRBJ1-2; a possible D gene is TRBD1 (5 bases). V lost 8 bases, J lost 5 bases, and 12 bases lay in between. The CDR3 is 12 residues long.

In its sample, this clonotype was seen many times. V and J are TRBV12-3 or TRBV12-4 and TRBJ2-7; 9 bases fit TRBD1. This CDR3 is built from 13 residues. Trimming at V came to 6 bases and at J to 6 bases, leaving 6 bases not matched to a gene. The CDR3: CASSTGTGFEQYF. The CDR3 DNA follows: TGTGCCAGCAGCACCGGGACAGGGTTCGAGCAGTACTTC.

This clonotype was recorded at least ten times. The chain combines TRBV4-3 with TRBJ1-4, with TRBD1 identical over 11 bases. The germline V gene encodes CDR1 LGHNA and CDR2 YSLEER. With V trimmed by 3 bases and J by 8 bases, 5 bases remained unmatched. This CDR3 has 15 amino acids. The CDR3 coding sequence is TGCGCCAGCAGCCAGCCGGGACAGGGGGACGAAAAACTGTTTTTT. This codes for CASSQPGQGDEKLFF.

This clonotype has ten or more counts. This chain links TRBV5-1 with TRBJ2-4, with 12 bases fitting TRBD1. CDR3 length: 22 amino acids. In germline, CDR1 is SGHRS, CDR2 YFSETQ. V gave up 0 bases and J gave up 6 bases; unmatched junction bases: 22. CDR3 protein: CASSLAGIRDRGQTPLVNIQYF. The CDR3 bases are TGCGCCAGCAGCTTGGCCGGGATCCGGGACAGGGGGCAAACTCCACTGGTAAACATTCAGTACTTC.

The chain is built from TRBV4-2 and TRBJ1-1; D perhaps matches TRBD1 (6 bases). This CDR3 contains 16 residues. Germline V lookup: CDR1 LGHNA, CDR2 YNFKEQ. V lost 1 base, J lost 1 base, and 13 bases lay in between. DNA of the CDR3: TGTGCCAGCAGCCAAGGATTTACGGGACAGAACACTGAAGCTTTCTTT. Protein product: CASSQGFTGQNTEAFF.

This clonotype was counted ten times or more. V gene TRBV12-3 or TRBV12-4 combines with J gene TRBJ1-2, with D unclear. CDR3 length equals 15 residues. V was pared by 2 bases and J by 0 bases, with 10 bases between. As DNA, the CDR3 is TGTGCCAGCAGTTTAAATGGGCAGACTAACTATGGCTACACCTTC. Translated: CASSLNGQTNYGYTF.

At least ten counts were recorded for this clonotype. V gene TRBV7-9 combines with J gene TRBJ1-5, with a tentative D call TRBD1 (6 bases). V was shortened by 1 base and J by 6 bases, with 7 bases between the two germline ends. From germline, CDR1 is SEHNR and CDR2 FQNEAQ (reference sequence). The CDR3 has 13 amino acids. In nucleotides, the CDR3 is TGTGCCAGCAGCTTAGACAGGGCTCAGCCCCAGCATTTT. It is translated as CASSLDRAQPQHF.

This clonotype came up a few times. The genes are TRBV10-3 and TRBJ1-2; D gene uncertain. Per germline, CDR1 ENHRY and CDR2 SYGVKD. The CDR3 has 13 residues. V lost 3 bases to trimming and J lost 4 bases, with 9 bases between them. As DNA, the CDR3 is TGTGCCATCAGTGACGAACAGCTCTATGGCTACACCTTC. Translated, it gives CAISDEQLYGYTF.

The sample holds many counts of this clonotype. V gene TRBV7-2 combines with J gene TRBJ1-5; D perhaps matches TRBD1 (5 bases). The CDR3 loop spans 14 amino acids. Trimming left V 2 bases short and J 3 bases short, with 8 bases between. Germline loops: CDR1 SGHTA, CDR2 FQGNSA. The CDR3 is CASSLQGSNQPQHF. The CDR3 nucleotides are TGTGCCAGCAGCTTACAGGGTTCCAATCAGCCCCAGCATTTT.

This chain links TRBV19 with TRBJ2-7, with TRBD1 identical over 9 bases. This CDR3 is 14 amino acids long. The ends lost 3 bases at V and 3 bases at J; junction bases unmatched: 3. CDR1 and CDR2 from the germline V gene are LNHDA and SQIVND (reference sequence). CDR3 nucleotide sequence: TGTGCCAGTAGTATGGGGACAGGGATCTACGAGCAGTACTTC. It yields the protein CASSMGTGIYEQYF.

The CDR3 DNA reads as TGCGCCAGCAGCCCGACTAGCGGGGGAAACCAAGAGACCCAGTACTTC. It codes for CASSPTSGGNQETQYF. The chain employs TRBV4-1 and TRBJ2-5; 12 bases agree with TRBD2. The germline V gene has CDR1 MGHRA and CDR2 YSYEKL. The CDR3 extends over 16 amino acids. V shed 4 bases and J 0 bases; nucleotides not matched to a gene: 3.

This clonotype was recorded many times. The rearrangement joins TRBV20-1 to TRBJ2-2, with 9 bases fitting TRBD2. V lost 6 bases to trimming and J lost 6 bases; unmatched junction nucleotides: 5. The CDR3 contains 13 residues. Per the germline V gene, CDR1 is DFQATT and CDR2 is SNEGSKA (reference sequence). CDR3 nucleotide sequence: TGCAGTGCCCTAGCGGGGCGGGCCGGGGAGCTGTTTTTT. It specifies CSALAGRAGELFF.

This clonotype has a count of ten or more. CDR3 sequence (DNA): TGTGCCAGCAGTTTGGGCCTACACGGGGGCACTGAAGCTTTCTTT. Translating it yields CASSLGLHGGTEAFF. V is TRBV12-3 or TRBV12-4 and J is TRBJ1-1, with a possible D match to TRBD1 (5 bases). The CDR3 totals 15 residues. V dropped 3 bases and J dropped 4 bases, with 15 bases sitting between them.

This clonotype was found a few times. Here the CDR3 DNA reads TGTGCCAGCAGCTCGACAGGGAGGGAGACTGAAGCTTTCTTT. This sequence encodes CASSSTGRETEAFF. The chain links TRBV7-9 to TRBJ1-1, with TRBD1 matching 7 bases. The CDR3 sequence is 14 residues long. The germline V gene has CDR1 SEHNR and CDR2 FQNEAQ (reference sequence). Trimming removed 4 bases from V and 5 bases from J; junction bases left unmatched: 7.

This clonotype came up many times. The chain links TRBV5-4 to TRBJ2-3, with a weak D call TRBD1 (5 bases). CDR3 length: 15 residues. V gave up 4 bases and J gave up 4 bases, with 16 bases separating them. Germline loops: CDR1 SGHNT, CDR2 YYREEE (reference sequence). This chain's CDR3 is CASSHPTVMPDTQYF. CDR3 bases: TGTGCCAGCAGCCACCCGACAGTTATGCCAGATACGCAGTATTTT.

This clonotype was observed many times. V gene TRBV6-6 combines with J gene TRBJ2-2; D gene ambiguous. The length of the CDR3 is 13 residues. Trimming cost V 9 bases and J 6 bases, with 14 bases left between them. From germline, CDR1 is MNHNY and CDR2 SVGAGI (reference sequence). CDR3 region: CASTHFKAGELFF. CDR3 nucleotides: TGTGCCAGTACACATTTTAAGGCCGGGGAGCTGTTTTTT.

This clonotype was seen more than once but under ten times. The chain combines TRBV3-1 with TRBJ2-7; weak D call: TRBD1 (5 bases). Per germline, CDR1 LGHDT and CDR2 YNNKEL (reference sequence). Deletions cut 4 bases from V and 3 bases from J, with 16 bases between. This CDR3 region has 15 residues. CDR3 nucleotide sequence: TGTGCCAGCAGCCCCACCTCATCAGGACACTACGAGCAGTACTTC. Protein product: CASSPTSSGHYEQYF.

The J gene is TRBJ1-1, the V gene TRBV30; the D gene is possibly TRBD1 (6 bases). Trimming removed 7 bases from V and 0 bases from J, with 15 bases in between. Germline V gene lookup returns CDR1 GTSNPN and CDR2 SVGIG (reference sequence). The CDR3 has 14 residues. This CDR3 reads CAFQGWGVNTEAFF. The CDR3 coding sequence is TGTGCCTTCCAGGGGTGGGGAGTGAACACTGAAGCTTTCTTT.

This clonotype was found many times. The chain carries TRBV4-3 and TRBJ1-2; D unresolved. CDR1 is LGHNA, CDR2 YSLEER, per germline. V dropped 0 bases and J dropped 7 bases, with 9 bases sitting between them. The CDR3 loop spans 13 amino acids. For the CDR3, the DNA is TGCGCCAGCAGCCAAGAGTCCTGGGGTGGCTACACCTTC. Translating it yields CASSQESWGGYTF.

This clonotype was recorded many times. The CDR3 protein is CASSLAVGQGGETQYF. As DNA, the CDR3 is TGTGCCAGCAGCTTGGCTGTTGGGCAGGGGGGGGAGACCCAGTACTTC. The V and J genes are TRBV5-4 and TRBJ2-5, with D perhaps being TRBD1 or TRBD2 (7 bases each). The V end was cut by 0 bases, the J end by 5 bases, with 17 bases between. The germline V gene encodes CDR1 SGHNT and CDR2 YYREEE (reference sequence). CDR3 length: 16 amino acids.

This clonotype was observed at least ten times. The chain is built from TRBV12-3 or TRBV12-4 and TRBJ1-1; D remains unclear. The CDR3 length is 13 residues. Deletions cut 5 bases from V and 5 bases from J, with 12 bases between. The CDR3 reads CASSPTTGTEAFF. CDR3 DNA sequence: TGTGCCAGCAGTCCGACCACGGGGACTGAAGCTTTCTTT.

This clonotype occurred many times. The chain employs TRBV5-1 and TRBJ2-3; D is undetermined. The V gene's germline CDR1 is SGHRS and CDR2 YFSETQ. The ends were cut back, 0 bases at V and 2 bases at J, with 7 bases in the middle. The CDR3 is made up of 14 amino acids. The DNA for the CDR3 is TGCGCCAGCAGCTTGGCTGGGTTCACAGATACGCAGTATTTT. Residues: CASSLAGFTDTQYF. The entire variable domain, with the rest obtained from reference TRBV5-1 and TRBJ2-3, is as follows: KAGVTQTPRYLIKTRGQQVTLSCSPISGHRSVSWYQQTPGQGLQFLFEYFSETQRNKGNFPGRFSGRQFSNSRSEMNVSTLELGDSALYLCASSLAGFTDTQYFGPGTRLTVL.

The table lists this clonotype with many counts. The rearrangement links TRBV2 to TRBJ2-2; D is unresolved. This CDR3 has 13 residues. Germline CDR1 SNHLY, CDR2 FYNNEI. V was clipped by 2 bases and J by 6 bases, with 7 bases between them. DNA of the CDR3: TGTGCCAGCAGTGAAAATGAGTCCGGGGAGCTGTTTTTT. Protein: CASSENESGELFF.